These 15 T cell receptor beta chains were sequenced from one sample in a study of Graves' ophthalmopathy and Graves' hyperthyroidism. Scientists amplified the TCR beta CDR3 regions from RNA transcripts. The workflow started with a first-round RT-PCR run with HTBI primers and then moved on to a second-round multiplex PCR. TCRdb passed the multiplex PCR reads through MiXCR, listing each CDR3 protein once. The sample consists of approximately 330,000 distinct CDR3 sequences, roughly 17% of them appearing once. Material: peripheral blood. Source of these receptors: an adult man with Graves' ophthalmopathy.

This clonotype was seen only a few times. This sequence joins TRBV27 and TRBJ1-2; no firm D call. The V gene's germline CDR1 is MNHEY and CDR2 SMNVEV (reference sequence). The CDR3 loop spans 15 amino acids. V dropped 8 bases and J dropped 2 bases, with 18 bases sitting between them. The CDR3 region is CASGFQHVGNYGYTF. The CDR3 DNA sequence: TGTGCCAGCGGATTCCAGCACGTGGGGAACTATGGCTACACCTTC.

Ten or more counts support this clonotype. V and J are TRBV5-1 and TRBJ1-1; D is perhaps TRBD1 (5 bases). Germline V CDR1 and CDR2: SGHRS, YFSETQ. V dropped 1 base and J dropped 5 bases, with 12 bases sitting between them. The CDR3 totals 14 residues. In DNA form, the CDR3 reads TGCGCCAGCAGCTTGTTCGGCAGGGAGACTGAAGCTTTCTTT. It encodes CASSLFGRETEAFF.

This clonotype was counted between two and nine times. The chain uses TRBV20-1 and TRBJ2-7; D perhaps matches TRBD1 (5 bases). Germline V gene sequence: CDR1 DFQATT, CDR2 SNEGSKA (reference sequence). Trimming removed 2 bases from V and 0 bases from J, with 8 bases in between. The CDR3 runs 13 residues. CDR3 bases: TGCAGTGCTAGACAGGGCGCCTCCTACGAGCAGTACTTC. The encoded protein is CSARQGASYEQYF.

The J gene is TRBJ1-2, the V gene TRBV20-1; 9 nucleotides line up with TRBD1. With V trimmed by 8 bases and J by 2 bases, 6 bases remained unmatched. The CDR3 has 13 residues. CDR1 and CDR2 (germline): DFQATT, SNEGSKA (reference sequence). Here the CDR3 reads CSPKGTGNYGYTF. CDR3 DNA: TGCAGTCCAAAGGGGACAGGGAACTATGGCTACACCTTC.

The table lists this clonotype with many counts. As DNA, the CDR3 is TGTGCCAGCAGCACCGTCCCCGGGGGGGGCCGGGCTTTCTTT. Its protein product is CASSTVPGGGRAFF. This rearrangement joins TRBV9 to TRBJ1-1, with D possibly matching TRBD1 (6 bases). The CDR3 totals 14 residues. Germline assignment: CDR1 SGDLS and CDR2 YYNGEE. Trimming shortened V by 4 bases and J by 11 bases, and 21 bases separated the two germline ends.

The CDR3 reads CASSMGTKFYEQYF. CDR3 coding DNA: TGTGCCAGCAGCATGGGGACCAAATTCTACGAGCAGTACTTC. The chain couples TRBV7-2 to TRBJ2-7; D may correspond to TRBD1 or TRBD2 (5 bases each). The germline gives CDR1 SGHTA, CDR2 FQGNSA. The ends were cut back, 5 bases at V and 3 bases at J, with 14 bases in the middle. The length of the CDR3 is 14 residues.

This clonotype has a count of ten or more. J is TRBJ2-7 and V is TRBV5-1, with a weak D call TRBD2 (5 bases). This CDR3 is 14 amino acids long. Germline-derived CDR1 and CDR2 are SGHRS and YFSETQ. V was pared by 4 bases and J by 7 bases, with 18 bases between. CDR3: CASSRDGSRVEQYF. In DNA, the CDR3 is TGCGCCAGCAGCCGTGACGGGTCGAGGGTGGAGCAGTACTTC.

Of note for this clonotype: In this CDR3 the conserved last residue, phenylalanine or tryptophan, is missing, so a read error is likely. J is TRBJ1-5 and V is TRBV5-1; 9 bases line up with TRBD1. Germline V gene lookup returns CDR1 SGHRS and CDR2 YFSETQ. The V gene end was trimmed by 4 bases and the J gene end by 7 bases; junction bases not matched to a gene: 6. This CDR3 is built from 14 residues. CDR3 region: CASSPDRGDQPQHV. The CDR3 coding sequence is TGCGCCAGCAGCCCCGACAGGGGGGACCAGCCCCAGCATGTT.

A remark on this clonotype: A much larger clonotype is one base distant, so this may be a read error. The chain links TRBV12-3 or TRBV12-4 to TRBJ1-1; D unresolved. This CDR3 has 15 amino acids. The CDR3 DNA follows: TGTGCCAGCAGTTGGTCCCCCGCTTGGAACTCTGAAGCTTTCTTT. It is translated as CASSWSPAWNSEAFF.

At least ten counts were recorded for this clonotype. The CDR3 region is CASSYRQGFVPGELFF. CDR3 bases: TGCGCCAGCAGCTACAGACAGGGATTTGTACCCGGGGAGCTGTTTTTT. V gene TRBV5-1 combines with J gene TRBJ2-2; 7 nucleotides line up with TRBD1. The germline V gene encodes CDR1 SGHRS and CDR2 YFSETQ. This CDR3 has 16 residues. Trimming at V came to 3 bases and at J to 6 bases, leaving 11 bases not matched to a gene. The whole variable domain, remainder taken from reference TRBV5-1 and TRBJ2-2, is KAGVTQTPRYLIKTRGQQVTLSCSPISGHRSVSWYQQTPGQGLQFLFEYFSETQRNKGNFPGRFSGRQFSNSRSEMNVSTLELGDSALYLCASSYRQGFVPGELFFGEGSRLTVL.

This clonotype was recorded at least ten times. The chain employs TRBV7-2 and TRBJ2-5; TRBD2 matches at 8 bases. Germline lookup yields CDR1 SGHTA and CDR2 FQGNSA. V gave up 1 base and J gave up 5 bases; unmatched junction bases: 9. This CDR3 is built from 16 residues. This CDR3 is CASSLGGGLGGETQYF. The CDR3 DNA reads as TGTGCCAGCAGCTTAGGAGGGGGACTAGGAGGGGAGACCCAGTACTTC.

This clonotype was observed many times. In nucleotides, the CDR3 is TGCAGTGCTACCCCCCCGGCTAGCGGGAGCCTGGGGGAGACCCAGTACTTC. Translated: CSATPPASGSLGETQYF. The chain couples TRBV20-1 to TRBJ2-5; 10 bases line up with TRBD2. The J segment lost 5 bases and the V segment lost 4 bases, leaving 16 bases of the junction unmatched. The CDR3 runs 17 residues. Germline V gene data show CDR1 as DFQATT and CDR2 as SNEGSKA (reference sequence).

This clonotype was recorded at least ten times. V is TRBV6-5 and J is TRBJ1-3; TRBD1 matches 7 bases. The CDR3 is 16 amino acids. Germline V CDR1 and CDR2: MNHEY, SVGAGI. Germline trimming cut 4 bases from V and 1 base from J; bases unmatched to any gene: 7. Written as DNA, the CDR3 is TGTGCCAGCAGTTCCCAACAGGGGTGGTCTGGAAACACCATATATTTT. The encoded protein is CASSSQQGWSGNTIYF.

Many counts were recorded for this clonotype. The V and J genes are TRBV30 and TRBJ1-1; the D is unclear. In germline, CDR1 is GTSNPN, CDR2 SVGIG (reference sequence). Trimming removed 7 bases at V and 4 bases at J, with 13 bases between. The CDR3 totals 12 residues. The CDR3 spells CALNEPFTEAFF. The CDR3 nucleotides are TGTGCCTTGAACGAACCGTTCACTGAAGCTTTCTTT.

This clonotype was observed at least ten times. The chain uses TRBV6-2 or TRBV6-3 and TRBJ2-5, with D possibly matching TRBD2 (5 bases). Trimming took 6 bases from V and 5 from J, leaving 19 bases between them. The germline V gene has CDR1 MNHEY and CDR2 SVGEGT. The CDR3 covers 15 residues. The CDR3 region is CASSRVAYSSETQYF. The CDR3 DNA is TGTGCCAGCAGCCGCGTAGCGTATTCGTCGGAGACCCAGTACTTC.